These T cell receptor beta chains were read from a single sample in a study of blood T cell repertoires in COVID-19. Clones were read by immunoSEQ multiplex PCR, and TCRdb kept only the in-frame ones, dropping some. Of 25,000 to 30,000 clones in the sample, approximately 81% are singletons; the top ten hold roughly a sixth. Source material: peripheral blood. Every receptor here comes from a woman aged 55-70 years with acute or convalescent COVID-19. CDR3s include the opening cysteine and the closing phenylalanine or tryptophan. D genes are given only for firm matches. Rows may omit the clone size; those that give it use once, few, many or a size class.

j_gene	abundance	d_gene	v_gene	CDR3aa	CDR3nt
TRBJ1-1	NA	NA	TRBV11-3	CANYLEGDPGDTEAFF	TGTGCCAACTACTTAGAAGGGGATCCGGGGGACACTGAAGCTTTCTTT
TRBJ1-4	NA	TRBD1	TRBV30	CAWTLREGASREKLFF	TGTGCCTGGACTCTAAGAGAGGGGGCATCGCGTGAAAAACTGTTTTTT
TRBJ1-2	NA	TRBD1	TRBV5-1	CASSLGDRVWGYTF	TGCGCCAGCAGCTTGGGGGACAGGGTCTGGGGCTACACCTTC
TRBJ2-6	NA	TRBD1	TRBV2	CASRSGGAPSSGANVLTF	TGTGCCAGCAGATCAGGGGGCGCCCCGAGTTCTGGGGCCAACGTCCTGACTTTC
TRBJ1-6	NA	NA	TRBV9	CASSVGWRPNSPLHF	TGTGCCAGCAGCGTAGGTTGGAGGCCTAATTCACCCCTCCACTTT
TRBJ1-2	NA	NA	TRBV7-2	CASSLVQHPNYGYTF	TGTGCCAGCAGCTTAGTACAGCATCCTAACTATGGCTACACCTTC
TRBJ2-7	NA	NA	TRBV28	CASSPWGSGAVSGEQYF	TGTGCCAGCAGCCCATGGGGGTCAGGGGCAGTGTCTGGCGAGCAGTACTTC
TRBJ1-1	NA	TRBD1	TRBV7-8	CASSFSEYRGRNTEAFF	TGTGCCAGCAGCTTCTCCGAGTACAGGGGTCGGAACACTGAAGCTTTCTTT
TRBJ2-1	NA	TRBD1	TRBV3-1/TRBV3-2	CASSRRGQGLYNEQFF	TGTGCCAGCAGCCGGAGGGGACAGGGACTATACAATGAGCAGTTCTTC
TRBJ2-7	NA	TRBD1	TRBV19	CASSVKTGGYEQYF	TGTGCCAGTAGTGTCAAAACAGGGGGCTACGAGCAGTACTTC
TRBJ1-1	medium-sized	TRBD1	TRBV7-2	CASSQDRGTEAFF	TGTGCCAGCAGCCAAGACAGGGGGACTGAAGCTTTCTTT
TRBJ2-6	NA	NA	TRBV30	CAWSVQRAGANVLTF	TGTGCCTGGAGTGTACAACGGGCTGGGGCCAACGTCCTGACTTTC
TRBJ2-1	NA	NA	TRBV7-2	CASSLAPDNEQFF	TGTGCCAGCAGCTTAGCGCCAGACAATGAGCAGTTCTTC
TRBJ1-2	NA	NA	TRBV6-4	CASSPGIANYGYTF	TGTGCCAGCAGTCCCGGGATCGCTAACTATGGCTACACCTTC
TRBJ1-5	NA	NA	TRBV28	CASSLPPWPQHF	TGTGCCAGCAGTCTCCCCCCGTGGCCCCAGCATTTT
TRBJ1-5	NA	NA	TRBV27	CASSFASNQPQHF	TGTGCCAGCAGTTTCGCGAGCAATCAGCCCCAGCATTTT
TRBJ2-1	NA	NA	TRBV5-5	CASSWRDRFYNEQFF	TGTGCCAGCAGCTGGCGGGACCGCTTCTACAATGAGCAGTTCTTC
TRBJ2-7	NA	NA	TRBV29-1	CSVLGRVEQYF	TGCAGCGTCCTCGGGCGGGTCGAGCAGTACTTC
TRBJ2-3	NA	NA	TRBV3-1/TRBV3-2	CASSPGRPLDTQYF	TGTGCCAGCAGCCCTGGCCGTCCCCTGGATACGCAGTATTTT
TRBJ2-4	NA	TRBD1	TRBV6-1	CASSEMAGTAVFIQYF	TGTGCCAGCAGTGAAATGGCCGGGACAGCGGTCTTTATTCAGTACTTC
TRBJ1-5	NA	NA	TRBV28	CASSFFFVFEEGHVSGQPQHF	TGTGCCAGCAGTTTCTTTTTCGTGTTTGAGGAGGGGCACGTATCCGGTCAGCCCCAGCATTTT
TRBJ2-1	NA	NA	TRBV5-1	CASSARTDAEQFF	TGCGCCAGCAGCGCCCGGACAGACGCTGAGCAGTTCTTC